These 17 T cell receptor beta chains came from one sample sequenced in a study of identical twins. Via MiXCR, TCRdb re-called the 5' RACE reads, giving one row per CDR3 protein. The data contain about 690,000 distinct CDR3 sequences, 21% of them seen just once; the ten biggest clones take up approximately 4.5%. In addition, the sample was reused for a study of T cells expressing NK-cell markers.

Specimen: PBMCs. All receptors come from a woman between 18 and 29 years old in good health.

This sequence joins TRBV29-1 and TRBJ1-5; D unclear. V gave up 0 bases and J gave up 7 bases, with 10 bases separating them. Germline V gene sequence: CDR1 SQVTM, CDR2 ANQGSEA. The CDR3 extends over 13 amino acids. The CDR3 sequence is CSVEETVGQPQHF. For the CDR3, the DNA is TGCAGCGTTGAAGAGACTGTTGGCCAGCCCCAGCATTTT.

The sample holds a few counts of this clonotype. The chain links TRBV6-2 or TRBV6-3 to TRBJ2-2; 7 bases line up with TRBD2. The trim removed 8 bases at V and 4 bases at J, leaving 10 bases unmatched. CDR3 length: 15 amino acids. Germline CDR1 and CDR2: MNHEY and SVGEGT. CDR3 loop: CASPLLAELTGELFF. The CDR3 DNA reads TGTGCCAGCCCCCTCCTAGCGGAGCTCACCGGGGAGCTGTTTTTT.

The chain is built from TRBV7-6 and TRBJ2-7; possible D gene TRBD2, 6 bases. The V gene lost 4 bases and the J gene lost 4 bases, with 23 bases spanning the gap. The germline V gene encodes CDR1 SGHVS and CDR2 FNYEAQ. The length of the CDR3 is 17 residues. CDR3 residues: CASSSATSSSAHYEQYF. CDR3 nucleotides: TGTGCCAGCAGCTCTGCCACCTCTTCTAGCGCGCATTACGAGCAGTACTTC.

This clonotype was seen a few times. This CDR3 is CSARQNSGNTIYF. CDR3 nucleotide sequence: TGCAGTGCCAGACAGAACTCTGGAAACACCATATATTTT. The rearrangement links TRBV20-1 to TRBJ1-3; D is perhaps TRBD1 (5 bases). The CDR3 covers 13 residues. Germline lookup yields CDR1 DFQATT and CDR2 SNEGSKA (reference sequence). V was trimmed by 6 bases and J by 0 bases, leaving 9 bases between them.

The chain combines TRBV12-3 or TRBV12-4 with TRBJ1-3; D uncertain. V lost 6 bases and J lost 3, with 9 bases in between. There are 13 residues in the CDR3. The CDR3 DNA sequence: TGTGCCAGCAGCCCTCTTAATGGAAACACCATATATTTT. This translates into CASSPLNGNTIYF.

This chain links TRBV10-3 with TRBJ2-7, with D possibly being TRBD2 (6 bases). The CDR3 contains 12 residues. Germline loops: CDR1 ENHRY, CDR2 SYGVKD. The V end was cut by 8 bases, the J end by 3 bases, with 11 bases between. The CDR3 DNA sequence: TGTGCCATCGGCGGGAACCACTACGAGCAGTACTTC. It codes for CAIGGNHYEQYF.

The chain couples TRBV6-2 or TRBV6-3 to TRBJ2-1; TRBD2 aligns across 13 bases. CDR3 length: 14 amino acids. CDR1 is MNHEY and CDR2 is SVGEGT in the germline V gene. Trimming cost V 6 bases and J 8 bases; bases outside gene matches: 4. The CDR3 bases are TGTGCCAGCAGCCGACTAGCGGGAGGTTATGAGCAGTTCTTC. Its translation: CASSRLAGGYEQFF.

The chain is built from TRBV6-1 and TRBJ1-6; 7 bases line up with TRBD1. Germline assignment: CDR1 MNHNS and CDR2 SASEGT. The CDR3 extends over 13 amino acids. V was pared by 7 bases and J by 10 bases, with 7 bases of the junction left unmatched. This chain's CDR3 is CASKRDSISPLHF. The CDR3 DNA reads TGTGCCAGCAAAAGGGACAGTATCTCACCCCTCCACTTT.

This rearrangement joins TRBV20-1 to TRBJ1-2, with TRBD1 as a possible D gene (5 bases). Trimming left V 3 bases short and J 7 bases short, with 15 bases between. This CDR3 is 13 amino acids long. Germline values: CDR1 DFQATT, CDR2 SNEGSKA (reference sequence). CDR3 loop: CSASKDNQSGYTF. The CDR3 bases are TGCAGTGCTAGCAAGGACAACCAGAGTGGCTACACCTTC.

This chain uses TRBV10-3 with TRBJ2-1; D is unclear. The CDR3 totals 14 residues. V gave up 6 bases and J gave up 10 bases, with 19 bases separating them. Germline V lookup: CDR1 ENHRY, CDR2 SYGVKD. CDR3 protein: CAISGPGPAMEQFF. The CDR3 nucleotides are TGTGCCATCAGCGGCCCGGGTCCTGCAATGGAGCAGTTCTTC.

The V gene is TRBV12-3 or TRBV12-4, the J gene TRBJ2-5; D ambiguous. V lost 6 bases, J lost 4 bases, and 18 bases lay in between. The CDR3 has 15 amino acids. The chain's CDR3 is CASRMGTSGRETQYF. CDR3 sequence (DNA): TGTGCCAGCAGGATGGGAACCTCGGGTCGAGAGACCCAGTACTTC.

The chain links TRBV30 to TRBJ2-4; D may be TRBD1 or TRBD2 (5 bases each). Germline values: CDR1 GTSNPN, CDR2 SVGIG (reference sequence). The CDR3 is 18 amino acids. Trimming stripped 3 bases from V and 4 bases from J, with 25 bases between. CDR3 coding DNA: TGTGCCTGGAGGGCCCCTGAGACAGCGCCCCGGGGAAAAAACATTCAGTACTTC. Amino acids: CAWRAPETAPRGKNIQYF.

The sample holds one count of this clonotype. The V call is TRBV11-3, the J call TRBJ2-1; no clear D. Trimming removed 1 base from V and 3 bases from J, with 7 bases in between. Germline V lookup: CDR1 SGHNT, CDR2 YENEEA. The CDR3 is 14 amino acids. The CDR3 DNA is TGTGCCAGCAGCTTAGCGGGTTTCTACAATGAGCAGTTCTTC. Translated: CASSLAGFYNEQFF.

The chain uses TRBV5-1 and TRBJ2-7, with a possible D match to TRBD2 (5 bases). The CDR3 extends over 13 amino acids. Germline V CDR1 and CDR2: SGHRS, YFSETQ. Trimming removed 2 bases at V and 5 bases at J, with 11 bases between. The CDR3 spells CASSLRGSNEQYF. The CDR3 nucleotides read TGCGCCAGCAGCTTAAGAGGGTCTAACGAGCAGTACTTC. Full variable domain (missing parts from reference TRBV5-1 and TRBJ2-7): KAGVTQTPRYLIKTRGQQVTLSCSPISGHRSVSWYQQTPGQGLQFLFEYFSETQRNKGNFPGRFSGRQFSNSRSEMNVSTLELGDSALYLCASSLRGSNEQYFGPGTRLTVT.

The chain joins TRBV7-2 to TRBJ2-1; 8 bases fit TRBD2. Germline values: CDR1 SGHTA, CDR2 FQGNSA. The CDR3 runs 13 residues. V lost 7 bases and J lost 6; bases outside the gene matches: 5. The CDR3 reads CASNSGRSNEQFF. CDR3 DNA: TGTGCCAGCAACAGCGGGAGATCCAATGAGCAGTTCTTC.

This clonotype was seen at least ten times. The chain employs TRBV6-5 and TRBJ1-3; the D is unclear. The CDR3 extends over 15 amino acids. Between the trimmed V and J ends, which lost 3 bases and 2 bases, there was a span of 11 bases. Germline CDR1 is MNHEY and CDR2 is SVGAGI. Here the CDR3 DNA reads TGTGCCAGCAGTTATATTGACCGGGCTGGAAACACCATATATTTT. The encoded protein is CASSYIDRAGNTIYF.

The chain has TRBV20-1 and TRBJ2-7; TRBD2 might be the D (6 bases). This CDR3 spans 14 amino acids. From germline, CDR1 is DFQATT and CDR2 SNEGSKA (reference sequence). V shed 3 bases and J shed 4 bases, with 16 bases lying between them. The CDR3 protein is CSASPLAGWYEQYF. DNA of the CDR3: TGCAGTGCTAGCCCTCTCGCGGGGTGGTACGAGCAGTACTTC.